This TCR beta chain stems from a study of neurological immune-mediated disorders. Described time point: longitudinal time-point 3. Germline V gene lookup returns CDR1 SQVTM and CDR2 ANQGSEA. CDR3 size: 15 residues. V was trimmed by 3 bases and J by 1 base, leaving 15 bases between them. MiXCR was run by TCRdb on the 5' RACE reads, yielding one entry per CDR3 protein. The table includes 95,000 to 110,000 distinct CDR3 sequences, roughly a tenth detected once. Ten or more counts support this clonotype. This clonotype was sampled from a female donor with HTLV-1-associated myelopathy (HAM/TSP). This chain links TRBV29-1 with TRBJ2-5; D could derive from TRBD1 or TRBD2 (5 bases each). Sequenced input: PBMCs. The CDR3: CSVEGELGAQETQYF. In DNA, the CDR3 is TGCAGCGTTGAGGGGGAGTTAGGGGCCCAAGAGACCCAGTACTTC.